The entry that follows covers one TCR beta chain sequence. Generated by immunoSEQ multiplex PCR, the TCRdb table keeps only in-frame clones and is missing some. The table shows a few hundred thousand clones, with 87% occurring only once. The CDR3 runs 12 residues. Germline V gene data show CDR1 as SQVTM and CDR2 as ANQGSEA. The V and J ends lost 7 bases and 7 bases respectively, with 14 bases between them. The sample comes from a study of blood T cell repertoires in COVID-19. This receptor was obtained from a woman in her 30s who had recovered from COVID-19. The specimen sequenced was PBMCs or T cells enriched from blood (not recorded which). The chain combines TRBV29-1 with TRBJ2-1, with D tentatively TRBD2 (8 bases). The CDR3 DNA sequence: TGCAGCGCCGGGAGGGGGCTTAATGAGCAGTTCTTC. This translates into CSAGRGLNEQFF.